This TCR beta chain was profiled in a study of T-cell reconstitution after alpha-beta-depleted transplantation in children. This clonotype came up many times. The CDR3 has 16 residues. Germline lookup yields CDR1 GTSNPN and CDR2 SVGIG (reference sequence). The V gene lost 0 bases and the J gene lost 0 bases, with 9 bases spanning the gap. Unique molecular identifiers were built into the TCRbeta library. TCRdb ran MiXCR on the PCR reads and lists one entry per CDR3 protein. The sample contains roughly 200,000 distinct CDR3 sequences, roughly a tenth of which appear only once. This specimen was PBMCs from the stem cell graft donor, taken from the stem cell graft. This chain connects TRBV30 to TRBJ2-6; D remains ambiguous. The origin of this receptor is a human donor who donated a stem cell graft to a child with acute lymphoblastic leukemia. The CDR3: CAWSVWEISGANVLTF. In DNA, the CDR3 is TGTGCCTGGAGTGTGTGGGAAATCTCTGGGGCCAACGTCCTGACTTTC. Full variable domain (outside the CDR3, taken from reference TRBV30 and TRBJ2-6): SQTIHQWPATLVQPVGSPLSLECTVEGTSNPNLYWYRQAAGRGLQLLFYSVGIGQISSEVPQNLSASRPQDRQFILSSKKLLLSDSGFYLCAWSVWEISGANVLTFGAGSRLTVL.